In this sample, the clone carrying this T cell receptor (beta chain) turned up a few times. Antigen unknown. The PCR used 60 Vbeta and 13 Jbeta primers. Sequenced by immunoSEQ multiplex PCR; TCRdb stores in-frame clones only, minus some. The sample holds some 120,000 clones, around 82% seen once. Between the trimmed V and J ends, which lost 2 bases and 1 base, there was a span of 11 bases. The germline V gene has CDR1 KGHSH and CDR2 LQKENI. The CDR3 is 15 amino acids. These data originate in a study of cytomegalovirus exposure and HLA in healthy donors. Background on the study: The roughly 100 million unique TCR beta sequences, from some 170 million T cells, were found by an earlier analysis.

Study-wide results and limits: It emerged from a later analysis that several of the most significant clusters appeared to be linked to common viral pathogens. Most observed TCR sequences were rare, whereas some public TCRs were detected in many donors. V- and J-gene trimming of TCR beta was linked (in a later analysis) to a missense DCLRE1C variant.

This receptor was obtained from a man aged 50 or older in good health and CMV-seronegative. The V and J genes are TRBV18 and TRBJ1-1, with a tentative D call TRBD1 (6 bases). Sequences were obtained from PBMCs. The DNA for the CDR3 is TGTGCCAGCTCACCATCGACAGGACGGAACACTGAAGCTTTCTTT. Its translation is CASSPSTGRNTEAFF. The full variable domain, rest sourced from reference TRBV18 and TRBJ1-1, is NAGVMQNPRHLVRRRGQEARLRCSPMKGHSHVYWYRQLPEEGLKFMVYLQKENIIDESGMPKERFSAEFPKEGPSILRIQQVVRGDSAAYFCASSPSTGRNTEAFFGQGTRLTVV.